This entry lists 22 T cell receptor beta chains sequenced from one sample in a study of T cells expressing NK-cell markers (dated by TCRdb to 2018 to 2021). The library was generated by 5' RACE. The sequencer was an Illumina HiSeq 2000. After reprocessing by TCRdb, each CDR3 protein sequence is one entry, and no DNA is given. The sample table on file contains hundreds of thousands of distinct CDR3 sequences. The ten most abundant clones make up roughly 3.6% of the sample. The source material was blood T cells: a sorted CD56 or NKG2C T cell subset, CD4+ or CD8+ T cells, or bulk PBMC T cells (not recorded which). Receptors originate from a man younger than 30 in good health. Donor details come from another sample of the same person, matched by shared clones.

The chain couples TRBV9 to TRBJ2-5; TCRdb selects TRBD1, and the lack of DNA leaves this call unchecked. Germline assignment: CDR1 SGDLS and CDR2 YYNGEE. CDR3 size: 16 residues. This CDR3 is CASSVAAGAGQETQYF.

The chain links TRBV5-1 to TRBJ2-1; TCRdb's D gene call, TRBD1, goes unchecked for lack of DNA. CDR3 length equals 15 residues. Germline values: CDR1 SGHRS, CDR2 YFSETQ. The CDR3 here is CASSFPGHSYNEQFF.

This chain connects TRBV6-5 to TRBJ2-7; the TCRdb D gene call, TRBD1, has no DNA to confirm it. The CDR3 contains 14 residues. CDR1 MNHEY and CDR2 SVGAGI come from the germline V gene. CDR3 region: CASRPVQGIYEQYF.

The chain joins TRBV5-6 to TRBJ2-7; TCRdb returns TRBD2, unconfirmable since there is no DNA. The CDR3 runs to 16 residues. Germline loops: CDR1 SGHDT, CDR2 YYEEEE. CDR3: CASAPFGLAGGDEQYF. Filled out from reference TRBV5-6 and TRBJ2-7, the complete variable domain reads DAGVTQSPTHLIKTRGQQVTLRCSPKSGHDTVSWYQQALGQGPQFIFQYYEEEERQRGNFPDRFSGHQFPNYSSELNVNALLLGDSALYLCASAPFGLAGGDEQYFGPGTRLTVT.

The chain links TRBV11-2 to TRBJ2-2; TCRdb's D gene call, TRBD1, goes unchecked for lack of DNA. Looked up from germline, CDR1 is SGHAT and CDR2 is FQNNGV. The CDR3 has 14 residues. The CDR3 spells CASSLQGGPGELFF.

This chain connects TRBV6-1 to TRBJ2-3; absent DNA, TCRdb's TRBD1 call cannot be checked. Germline V lookup: CDR1 MNHNS, CDR2 SASEGT. This CDR3 region has 15 residues. This CDR3 is CASSPHIQGSDTQYF.

The chain uses TRBV20-1 and TRBJ1-2; TCRdb calls TRBD1, which cannot be checked without DNA. Germline-derived CDR1 and CDR2 are DFQATT and SNEGSKA (reference sequence). CDR3 length: 12 amino acids. CDR3 sequence reads: CSARGYRDGYTF.

The V and J genes are TRBV5-1 and TRBJ2-7; with no DNA, the TCRdb D assignment of TRBD1 cannot be verified. Germline CDR1 SGHRS, CDR2 YFSETQ. The CDR3 is 14 residues long. The CDR3 reads CASSGQGNSYEQYF.

J is TRBJ1-2 and V is TRBV12-3 or TRBV12-4; TCRdb reports TRBD1, a call that lacks DNA to check it against. This CDR3 region has 18 residues. CDR3 sequence reads: CASSLVRTERESGDGYTF.

The genes are TRBV27 and TRBJ2-5. CDR3 size: 13 residues. The germline V gene encodes CDR1 MNHEY and CDR2 SMNVEV (reference sequence). The CDR3 sequence: CASSNYHQETQYF.

The chain joins TRBV13 to TRBJ2-5; TCRdb's D gene call, TRBD1, goes unchecked for lack of DNA. CDR1 is PRHDT and CDR2 is FYEKMQ in the germline V gene (reference sequence). CDR3 length equals 13 residues. CDR3 in amino acids: CASSHGGGETQYF.

The J gene is TRBJ2-1, the V gene TRBV4-3; without DNA, the TCRdb call of TRBD1 cannot be checked. CDR3 size: 13 residues. The germline gives CDR1 LGHNA, CDR2 YSLEER. CDR3 region: CASGLTGGNEQFF.

CDR3 region: CSVEDEGTVQETQYF. This chain joins TRBV29-1 and TRBJ2-5; without DNA, the TCRdb call of TRBD2 cannot be checked. Germline values: CDR1 SQVTM, CDR2 ANQGSEA. The CDR3 consists of 15 residues.

The V call is TRBV6-1, the J call TRBJ1-2; TCRdb's D call, TRBD1, is unchecked because there is no DNA. The CDR3 is made up of 14 amino acids. CDR1 and CDR2 (germline): MNHNS, SASEGT. The CDR3: CATSKGGGKYGYTF.

The chain combines TRBV28 with TRBJ2-1; TCRdb indicates TRBD1, and absent DNA this call remains unverified. Germline lookup yields CDR1 MDHEN and CDR2 SYDVKM. This CDR3 contains 14 residues. The CDR3 spells CASSLSGLPEEQFF.

The V call is TRBV20-1, the J call TRBJ2-1; TCRdb indicates TRBD2, and absent DNA this call remains unverified. From germline, CDR1 is DFQATT and CDR2 SNEGSKA (reference sequence). This CDR3 has 13 residues. The CDR3 protein is CSTSGDTYNEQFF.

The rearrangement uses TRBV24-1 and TRBJ1-5. CDR1 and CDR2 from the germline V gene are KGHDR and SFDVKD. The CDR3 has 14 residues. The CDR3 reads CATSDRYSNQPQHF.

The CDR3 loop is CASSIAGGLETQYF. This chain joins TRBV7-2 and TRBJ2-5; with no DNA, the TCRdb D assignment of TRBD2 cannot be verified. The CDR3 length is 14 residues. Germline CDR1 SGHTA, CDR2 FQGNSA.

V and J are TRBV6-2 or TRBV6-3 and TRBJ2-7; without DNA, the TCRdb call of TRBD1 cannot be checked. From germline, CDR1 is MNHEY and CDR2 SVGEGT. CDR3 size: 17 residues. The CDR3 here is CASSYSSGTVSSYEQYF.

The genes are TRBV27 and TRBJ2-1; the TCRdb call, TRBD1, lacks DNA for checking. Germline assignment: CDR1 MNHEY and CDR2 SMNVEV (reference sequence). CDR3 size: 14 residues. The CDR3 spells CASSLSGQGDEQFF.

The chain combines TRBV12-3 or TRBV12-4 with TRBJ2-3. The CDR3 loop spans 15 amino acids. Here the CDR3 reads CASSPTRLHTDTQYF.

This sequence joins TRBV10-3 and TRBJ2-2. Germline V gives CDR1 ENHRY, CDR2 SYGVKD. The CDR3 has 15 residues. The CDR3 spells CATSVSVANTGELFF.